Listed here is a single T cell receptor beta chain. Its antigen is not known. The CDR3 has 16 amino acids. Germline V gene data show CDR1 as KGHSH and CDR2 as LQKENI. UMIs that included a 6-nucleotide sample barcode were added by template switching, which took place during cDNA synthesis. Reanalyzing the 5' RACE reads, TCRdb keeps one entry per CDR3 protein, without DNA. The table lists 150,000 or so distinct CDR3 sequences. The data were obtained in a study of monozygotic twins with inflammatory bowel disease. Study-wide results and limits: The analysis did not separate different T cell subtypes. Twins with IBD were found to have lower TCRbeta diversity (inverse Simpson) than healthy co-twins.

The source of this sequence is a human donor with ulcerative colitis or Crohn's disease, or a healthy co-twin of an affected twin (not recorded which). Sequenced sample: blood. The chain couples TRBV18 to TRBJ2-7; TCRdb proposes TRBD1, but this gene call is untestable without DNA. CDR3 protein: CASSPRPRGSSYEQYF. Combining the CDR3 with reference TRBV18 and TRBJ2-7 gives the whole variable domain NAGVMQNPRHLVRRRGQEARLRCSPMKGHSHVYWYRQLPEEGLKFMVYLQKENIIDESGMPKERFSAEFPKEGPSILRIQQVVRGDSAAYFCASSPRPRGSSYEQYFGPGTRLTVT.